Presented here are 3 T cell receptor beta chains from one specimen sequenced in a study of spatial heterogeneity in lung cancer. TCRdb itself ran the 5' RACE reads through MiXCR, one entry per CDR3 protein. The sample yields 45,000 to 65,000 distinct CDR3 sequences, around 6.7% seen once. Stated time point: sample taken at primary tumor resection. Tumor, nontumor lung or frozen PBMC supplied whole RNA that was sequenced unsorted. This specimen consisted of PBMCs, obtained at surgery. These receptor sequences come from a female donor with early-stage non-small cell lung cancer.

This clonotype has at least ten counts. The J gene is TRBJ1-4, the V gene TRBV29-1, with D unresolved. CDR3 length: 15 residues. Germline assignment: CDR1 SQVTM and CDR2 ANQGSEA. In DNA form, the CDR3 reads TGCAGACTTGGTTCAACCTGGGCAAATAATGAAAAACTGTTTTTT. Translated, it gives CRLGSTWANNEKLFF.

This clonotype was observed many times. The chain links TRBV20-1 to TRBJ2-5; weak D call: TRBD2 (7 bases). Germline CDR1 DFQATT, CDR2 SNEGSKA (reference sequence). This CDR3 comprises 13 residues. V was cut by 2 bases and J by 5 bases, with 12 bases left in between. In nucleotides, the CDR3 is TGCAGTGCTAGACCGGGGGGCGCGGAGACCCAGTACTTC. Protein product: CSARPGGAETQYF.

There are a few counts of this clonotype. The chain combines TRBV5-1 with TRBJ2-7; the D is unclear. Trimming left V 1 base short and J 2 bases short, with 4 bases between. This CDR3 region has 12 residues. CDR1 and CDR2 from the germline V gene are SGHRS and YFSETQ. This CDR3 is CASSLPTYEQYF. The CDR3 DNA is TGCGCCAGCAGCTTGCCGACCTACGAGCAGTACTTC.